Following are 14 T cell receptor beta chains from one sample sequenced in a study of spatial heterogeneity in lung cancer. MiXCR was run by TCRdb on the 5' RACE reads, yielding one entry per CDR3 protein. The table shows 95,000 to 130,000 distinct CDR3 sequences, with over 9% occurring only once. Time point: blood at routine non-recurrence follow-up after resection. In each case, whole RNA from tumor, nontumor lung or frozen PBMC was sequenced unsorted. The sequenced sample was PBMCs, obtained at follow-up. The source of these receptors is a male donor with early-stage non-small cell lung cancer.

Only a few counts were recorded for this clonotype. The chain combines TRBV9 with TRBJ2-7, with 12 bases that match TRBD2. Germline trimming cut 4 bases from V and 3 bases from J; bases unmatched to any gene: 2. The CDR3 runs 14 residues. Per the germline V gene, CDR1 is SGDLS and CDR2 is YYNGEE. In nucleotides, the CDR3 is TGTGCCAGCAGCAGACTAGCGGGGGACTACGAGCAGTACTTC. This translates into CASSRLAGDYEQYF.

This clonotype was seen a handful of times. This rearrangement joins TRBV11-1 to TRBJ2-7, with 9 bases that match TRBD2. Germline CDR1 is SGHAT and CDR2 is FQDESV (reference sequence). Trimming removed 5 bases from V and 7 bases from J; junction bases left unmatched: 6. This CDR3 is 13 amino acids long. In DNA form, the CDR3 reads TGTGCCAGCAGCCCGGGACTAGCTGAAGAGCAGTACTTC. This translates into CASSPGLAEEQYF.

This clonotype was counted a single time. The rearrangement uses TRBV27 and TRBJ2-7, with a weak D call TRBD1 (5 bases). Germline lookup yields CDR1 MNHEY and CDR2 SMNVEV (reference sequence). The CDR3 spans 15 residues. The germline V and J ends were trimmed by 2 bases and 2 bases, with 13 bases remaining between them. CDR3 sequence reads: CASSLRGRPPYEQYF. CDR3 nucleotides: TGTGCCAGCAGTTTAAGGGGTAGGCCTCCCTACGAGCAGTACTTC.

The V call is TRBV9, the J call TRBJ1-1, with 7 nucleotides matching TRBD1. CDR3 size: 15 residues. The germline V gene encodes CDR1 SGDLS and CDR2 YYNGEE. V lost 3 bases, J lost 7 bases, and 12 bases stayed unmatched. The DNA for the CDR3 is TGTGCCAGCAGCGCGTTCCCGACAGGGTTAAGTGAAGCTTTCTTT. As protein: CASSAFPTGLSEAFF.

This clonotype was seen a handful of times. This rearrangement joins TRBV5-1 to TRBJ2-1, with TRBD2 as a possible D gene (7 bases). The germline V and J ends were trimmed by 0 bases and 2 bases, with 12 bases remaining between them. The germline V gene encodes CDR1 SGHRS and CDR2 YFSETQ. The CDR3 extends over 16 amino acids. Here the CDR3 reads CASSLEGGGAYNEQFF. The CDR3 DNA follows: TGCGCCAGCAGCTTGGAGGGCGGGGGCGCCTACAATGAGCAGTTCTTC. The complete variable domain, with remaining parts taken from reference TRBV5-1 and TRBJ2-1, reads KAGVTQTPRYLIKTRGQQVTLSCSPISGHRSVSWYQQTPGQGLQFLFEYFSETQRNKGNFPGRFSGRQFSNSRSEMNVSTLELGDSALYLCASSLEGGGAYNEQFFGPGTRLTVL.

In its sample, this clonotype was seen many times. The chain couples TRBV28 to TRBJ1-2; D not certain. Trimming took off 5 bases at V and 8 bases at J, with 9 bases between the two ends. Germline values: CDR1 MDHEN, CDR2 SYDVKM. The CDR3 is 11 residues long. The CDR3 sequence: CASSTSYGYTF. The CDR3 nucleotides are TGTGCCAGCAGTACTTCTTACGGCTACACCTTC.

This clonotype has ten or more counts. The chain joins TRBV30 to TRBJ2-5; either TRBD1 or TRBD2 may fit D (6 bases each). V was clipped by 0 bases and J by 3 bases, with 14 bases between them. Germline V CDR1 and CDR2: GTSNPN, SVGIG (reference sequence). The CDR3 is 15 residues long. The CDR3 region has the DNA TGTGCCTGGAGTGTACGTGGGGGGCAAAAAGAGACCCAGTACTTC. Amino acids: CAWSVRGGQKETQYF.

The sample holds a few counts of this clonotype. The chain carries TRBV3-1 and TRBJ2-2; tentatively, D is TRBD2 (5 bases). V gave up 2 bases and J gave up 7 bases, with 11 bases separating them. The CDR3 totals 14 residues. In germline, CDR1 is LGHDT, CDR2 YNNKEL (reference sequence). DNA for the CDR3: TGTGCCAGCAGCCAATCCGGGGAGTTCGGGGAGCTGTTTTTT. It codes for CASSQSGEFGELFF.

J is TRBJ2-5 and V is TRBV20-1; 10 nucleotides agree with TRBD2. CDR1 DFQATT and CDR2 SNEGSKA come from the germline V gene (reference sequence). The CDR3 covers 16 residues. V lost 7 bases, J lost 7 bases, and 18 bases stayed unmatched. Here the CDR3 DNA reads TGCAGTGTCCTTAGAGGCAGCGGGGGGGCCTTCGGGACCCAGTACTTC. This encodes CSVLRGSGGAFGTQYF.

This clonotype came up many times. The rearrangement uses TRBV6-2 or TRBV6-3 and TRBJ2-7; D gene ambiguous. The CDR3 has 14 amino acids. Trimming took off 7 bases at V and 0 bases at J, with 13 bases between the two ends. CDR1 and CDR2 (germline): MNHEY, SVGEGT. CDR3 in amino acids: CASTRPSSSYEQYF. The CDR3 DNA sequence: TGTGCCAGCACCCGGCCGTCTAGCTCCTACGAGCAGTACTTC.

This clonotype was seen at least ten times. The CDR3 here is CASSVATASGNTIYF. CDR3 sequence (DNA): TGTGCCAGCAGCGTAGCGACAGCGTCTGGAAACACCATATATTTT. This chain links TRBV9 with TRBJ1-3; weak D call: TRBD1 (5 bases). V was cut by 0 bases and J by 1 base, with 8 bases left in between. The CDR3 consists of 15 residues. Germline CDR1 is SGDLS and CDR2 is YYNGEE.

This clonotype has only a few counts. CDR3 residues: CASLTGLNQPQHF. CDR3 sequence (DNA): TGTGCCAGCCTCACAGGTCTCAATCAGCCCCAGCATTTT. This chain uses TRBV28 with TRBJ1-5; possibly TRBD1 for D (5 bases). The V end was cut by 8 bases, the J end by 3 bases, with 11 bases between. The CDR3 has 13 residues. From germline, CDR1 is MDHEN and CDR2 SYDVKM.

This rearrangement joins TRBV9 to TRBJ2-1, with TRBD2 as a possible D gene (6 bases). Germline loops: CDR1 SGDLS, CDR2 YYNGEE. The V end was cut by 4 bases, the J end by 2 bases, with 19 bases between. This CDR3 is 17 amino acids long. The CDR3 DNA follows: TGTGCCAGCAGCAGAGGACGGGCAGGGAGGACCTACAATGAGCAGTTCTTC. It specifies CASSRGRAGRTYNEQFF.

The rearrangement links TRBV20-1 to TRBJ2-7, with D possibly TRBD1 on 5 matching bases. The length of the CDR3 is 14 residues. CDR1 and CDR2 (germline): DFQATT, SNEGSKA (reference sequence). Trimming shortened V by 6 bases and J by 3 bases, and 18 bases separated the two germline ends. CDR3 nucleotides: TGCAGTGCGAATACAGGCGTAAACCGCTACGAGCAGTACTTC. It translates to CSANTGVNRYEQYF.